What follows are 13 T cell receptor beta chains derived from one specimen sequenced in a study of shared clonotypes between healthy human individuals. TCRdb keeps only in-frame clones here, not all; method: immunoSEQ multiplex PCR. Here the sample spans about 1.9 million clones, just under 95% being singletons. Naive CD8 cells were CD45RO-negative, positively selected for CCR7, excluding terminally differentiated effector memory CD45RA+ cells. The sequenced sample was naive CD8+ T cells from PBMCs. The source of these receptors is a man aged 18 to 30 in good health. Some clones in this sample may be carry-over from other donors' samples.

This chain links TRBV7-9 with TRBJ2-3, with D perhaps assigned TRBD1 or TRBD2 (5 bases each). Germline CDR1 is SEHNR and CDR2 is FQNEAQ (reference sequence). The length of the CDR3 is 12 residues. V was shortened by 7 bases and J by 6 bases, with 11 bases between the two germline ends. CDR3 nucleotide sequence: TGTGCCAGCACTTCGGGGCCGGATACGCAGTATTTT. Translation: CASTSGPDTQYF.

The V and J genes are TRBV6-5 and TRBJ1-1; TRBD1 might be the D (5 bases). CDR3 size: 13 residues. V was cut by 2 bases and J by 4 bases, with 8 bases left in between. CDR1 and CDR2 (germline): MNHEY, SVGAGI. In nucleotides, the CDR3 is TGTGCCAGCAGTTACGAAGGGGCCACTGAAGCTTTCTTT. This gives the protein CASSYEGATEAFF.

The chain links TRBV7-8 to TRBJ1-1; TRBD1 matches 12 bases. In germline, CDR1 is SGHVS, CDR2 FQNEAQ. There are 17 residues in the CDR3. V dropped 5 bases and J dropped 5; count of bases not matched to a gene: 12. The CDR3 protein is CASSPAPGQGARTEAFF. The CDR3 DNA reads as TGTGCCAGCAGCCCTGCCCCGGGACAGGGGGCTAGGACTGAAGCTTTCTTT.

V and J are TRBV4-1 and TRBJ1-1, with D hard to call. This CDR3 comprises 17 residues. V was cut by 4 bases and J by 4 bases, with 22 bases left in between. Germline CDR1 MGHRA, CDR2 YSYEKL. CDR3 in amino acids: CASSPLEGHPAGTEAFF. CDR3 sequence (DNA): TGCGCCAGCAGCCCCTTGGAAGGGCACCCAGCGGGCACTGAAGCTTTCTTT.

The rearrangement uses TRBV2 and TRBJ2-3, with D possibly being TRBD2 (5 bases). Trimming took off 2 bases at V and 4 bases at J, with 19 bases between the two ends. CDR1 is SNHLY and CDR2 is FYNNEI in the germline V gene. The CDR3 sequence is 17 residues long. CDR3 DNA: TGTGCCAGCAGTGAAAAGCGGTCATTAGGGTTGGCAGATACGCAGTATTTT. It encodes CASSEKRSLGLADTQYF.

As for this clone: At one of its ends the junction is not consistent with the germline gene, which may arise from a read error. This rearrangement joins TRBV7-9 to TRBJ1-1; D not certain. CDR1 is SEHNR, CDR2 FQNEAQ, per germline (reference sequence). This CDR3 comprises 13 residues. The CDR3 nucleotides are TGTGCCAGCAGCCGACCGGACTGGCAAATTCCCCCCTTT. This translates into CASSRPDWQIPPF.

The J gene is TRBJ2-1, the V gene TRBV28, with D hard to call. CDR3 length equals 16 residues. Trimming removed 2 bases from V and 3 bases from J, with 14 bases in between. Germline assignment: CDR1 MDHEN and CDR2 SYDVKM. Here the CDR3 DNA reads TGTGCCAGCAGTTTAAGGGCAGGCCTCAACTACAATGAGCAGTTCTTC. Protein sequence: CASSLRAGLNYNEQFF.

V is TRBV29-1 and J is TRBJ1-3; D ambiguous. Germline loops: CDR1 SQVTM, CDR2 ANQGSEA. Trimming cost V 0 bases and J 1 base, with 10 bases left between them. This CDR3 region has 15 residues. The CDR3 spells CSVEEGIMSGNTIYF. The CDR3 coding sequence is TGCAGCGTTGAAGAAGGGATTATGTCTGGAAACACCATATATTTT.

The V gene is TRBV19, the J gene TRBJ2-1; D is perhaps TRBD2 (6 bases). The CDR3 extends over 11 amino acids. Trimming stripped 3 bases from V and 12 bases from J, with 9 bases between. CDR1 LNHDA and CDR2 SQIVND come from the germline V gene (reference sequence). In nucleotides, the CDR3 is TGTGCCAGTAGTATCGGCGGGACGCAGTTCTTC. Residues: CASSIGGTQFF.

The chain employs TRBV15 and TRBJ2-3, with no clear D. The V gene lost 3 bases and the J gene lost 4 bases, with 8 bases spanning the gap. In germline, CDR1 is LNHNV, CDR2 YYDKDF (reference sequence). CDR3 length: 13 amino acids. CDR3 region: CATSSGFADTQYF. The CDR3, as DNA: TGTGCCACCAGCAGTGGGTTCGCAGATACGCAGTATTTT.

V usage is TRBV19 and J usage is TRBJ2-1; weak D call: TRBD2 (6 bases). Germline-derived CDR1 and CDR2 are LNHDA and SQIVND (reference sequence). The CDR3 covers 15 residues. V was clipped by 5 bases and J by 5 bases, with 16 bases between them. The CDR3 reads CASSSYSGRNNEQFF. In DNA form, the CDR3 reads TGTGCCAGTAGTTCATACAGCGGGCGCAACAATGAGCAGTTCTTC.

V gene TRBV4-1 combines with J gene TRBJ1-1; D perhaps matches TRBD1 (5 bases). Germline V gene sequence: CDR1 MGHRA, CDR2 YSYEKL. This CDR3 spans 16 amino acids. V lost 1 base to trimming and J lost 3 bases, with 15 bases between them. CDR3 coding DNA: TGCGCCAGCAGCCAAGGATTCAGGGACGGCTACACTGAAGCTTTCTTT. This codes for CASSQGFRDGYTEAFF.

This chain joins TRBV9 and TRBJ2-7, with 9 nucleotides matching TRBD1. The CDR3 totals 15 residues. V lost 0 bases and J lost 5; bases outside the gene matches: 6. Germline V lookup: CDR1 SGDLS, CDR2 YYNGEE. The CDR3 loop is CASSVEGQGFNEQYF. DNA for the CDR3: TGTGCCAGCAGCGTAGAGGGACAGGGTTTTAACGAGCAGTACTTC.